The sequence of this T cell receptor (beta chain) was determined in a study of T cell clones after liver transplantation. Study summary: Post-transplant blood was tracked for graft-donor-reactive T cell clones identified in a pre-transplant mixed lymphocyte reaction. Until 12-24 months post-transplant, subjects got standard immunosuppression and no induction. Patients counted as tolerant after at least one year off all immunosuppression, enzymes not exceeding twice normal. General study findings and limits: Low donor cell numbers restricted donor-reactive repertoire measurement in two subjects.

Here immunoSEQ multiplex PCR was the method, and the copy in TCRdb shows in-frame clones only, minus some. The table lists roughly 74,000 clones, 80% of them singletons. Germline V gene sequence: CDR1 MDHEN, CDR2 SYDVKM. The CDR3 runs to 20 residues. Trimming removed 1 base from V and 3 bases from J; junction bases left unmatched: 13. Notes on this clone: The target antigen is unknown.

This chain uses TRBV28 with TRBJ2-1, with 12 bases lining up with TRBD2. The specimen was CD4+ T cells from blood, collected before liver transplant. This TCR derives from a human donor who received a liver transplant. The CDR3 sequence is CASSLFSRLAGAKYYNEQFF. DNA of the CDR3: TGTGCCAGCAGTTTATTTAGTAGACTAGCGGGAGCGAAATACTACAATGAGCAGTTCTTC.